A single sample is the source of the 18 T cell receptor beta chains below, sequenced in a study of blood T cell repertoires in COVID-19. TCRdb's copy holds only in-frame clones and misses some; the assay was immunoSEQ multiplex PCR. The sample has tens of thousands of clones, 85% to 90% seen once. Sequencing input: peripheral blood. These receptors all stem from a man at least 80 years old in a cohort sampled during active COVID-19.

V usage is TRBV4-2 and J usage is TRBJ2-3; D call uncertain. Germline V gene sequence: CDR1 LGHNA, CDR2 YNFKEQ. This CDR3 is built from 11 residues. The V end lost 6 bases, the J end lost 6 bases, and 7 bases lay between the germline ends. The CDR3 DNA is TGTGCCAGCAGTAACTGGGATACGCAGTATTTT. This encodes CASSNWDTQYF.

The gene calls are TRBV3-1 (or the pseudogene TRBV3-2) and TRBJ2-5; D gene uncertain. The CDR3 spans 11 residues. Trimming left V 3 bases short and J 4 bases short, with 3 bases between. Germline V gene lookup returns CDR1 LGHDT and CDR2 YNNKEL (reference sequence). The DNA of the CDR3 is TGTGCCAGCAGCCATATAGAGACCCAGTACTTC. This sequence encodes CASSHIETQYF.

The chain links TRBV6-2 or TRBV6-3 to TRBJ1-1, with 10 positions matching TRBD1. The trim removed 0 bases at V and 0 bases at J, leaving 7 bases unmatched. The CDR3 consists of 18 residues. Germline CDR1 MNHEY, CDR2 SVGEGT. The CDR3 DNA sequence: TGTGCCAGCAGTTACTCCCCCAGGGGACAGGGGATGAACACTGAAGCTTTCTTT. It codes for CASSYSPRGQGMNTEAFF.

The chain has TRBV5-1 and TRBJ1-1, with a weak D call TRBD1 (6 bases). The germline V gene has CDR1 SGHRS and CDR2 YFSETQ. The CDR3 runs 12 residues. V was clipped by 6 bases and J by 9 bases, with 15 bases between them. The chain's CDR3 is CASTSPGQKAFF. CDR3 nucleotides: TGCGCCAGCACCTCGCCGGGACAAAAAGCTTTCTTT.

V gene TRBV19 combines with J gene TRBJ1-5; D possibly corresponds to TRBD1 (5 bases). CDR3 length: 14 residues. Germline loops: CDR1 LNHDA, CDR2 SQIVND (reference sequence). Trimming stripped 3 bases from V and 7 bases from J, with 13 bases between. Here the CDR3 reads CASSIVRDEQPQHF. CDR3 nucleotides: TGTGCCAGTAGTATCGTCAGGGATGAACAGCCCCAGCATTTT.

The rearrangement joins TRBV6-5 to TRBJ2-3, with D perhaps TRBD1 (5 bases). V lost 1 base and J lost 4, with 9 bases in between. Germline CDR1 and CDR2: MNHEY and SVGAGI. The CDR3 covers 14 residues. The CDR3 region is CASSYYRQSDTQYF. The CDR3, as DNA: TGTGCCAGCAGTTACTACCGACAGTCAGATACGCAGTATTTT.

The V gene is TRBV5-6, the J gene TRBJ2-7, with TRBD2 identical over 12 bases. The CDR3 is 18 residues long. V gave up 0 bases and J gave up 1 base; unmatched junction bases: 8. CDR1 is SGHDT, CDR2 YYEEEE, per germline. The CDR3 sequence is CASSLGFRTSGASYEQYV. DNA for the CDR3: TGTGCCAGCAGCTTGGGGTTCAGGACTAGCGGGGCGTCCTACGAGCAGTACGTC.

This clone has just one count. This chain links TRBV9 with TRBJ2-6; a weak D match, TRBD1 (6 bases). The CDR3 covers 15 residues. Germline CDR1 and CDR2: SGDLS and YYNGEE. V lost 3 bases and J 3 bases, leaving 10 bases between the germline ends. The CDR3 here is CASSGGRNGANVLTF. CDR3 nucleotide sequence: TGTGCCAGCAGCGGGGGGCGCAATGGGGCCAACGTCCTGACTTTC.

The gene calls are TRBV5-1 and TRBJ2-3, with TRBD2 identical over 10 bases. This CDR3 is 16 amino acids long. CDR1 SGHRS and CDR2 YFSETQ come from the germline V gene. The ends lost 6 bases at V and 5 bases at J; junction bases unmatched: 12. Here the CDR3 reads CASTSSGASGGDTQYF. Here the CDR3 DNA reads TGCGCCAGCACCTCCTCTGGGGCTAGCGGGGGAGATACGCAGTATTTT.

The chain employs TRBV5-8 and TRBJ2-5; D ambiguous. The CDR3 covers 11 residues. V was shortened by 2 bases and J by 5 bases, with 4 bases between the two germline ends. Per germline, CDR1 SGHTS and CDR2 YDEGEE. The CDR3 coding sequence is TGTGCCAGCAGCTTCCGTGAGACCCAGTACTTC. It is translated as CASSFRETQYF.

This clone has a single count. The chain employs TRBV9 and TRBJ2-5; a possible D gene is TRBD2 (5 bases). This CDR3 is built from 15 residues. V lost 4 bases and J 5 bases, leaving 18 bases between the germline ends. Per the germline V gene, CDR1 is SGDLS and CDR2 is YYNGEE. The CDR3 sequence is CASSIRLEGGETQYF. CDR3 sequence (DNA): TGTGCCAGCAGCATCCGACTTGAGGGTGGCGAGACCCAGTACTTC.

The chain has TRBV20-1 and TRBJ1-2; no clear D gene. The CDR3 contains 11 residues. CDR1 is DFQATT, CDR2 SNEGSKA, per germline (reference sequence). V lost 6 bases to trimming and J lost 6 bases, with 11 bases between them. CDR3 DNA sequence: TGCAGTGCCGCCGTGAGGAATGGCTACACCTTC. Encoded protein: CSAAVRNGYTF.

In its sample, this clone was seen a few times. The chain carries TRBV7-6 and TRBJ2-2; perhaps TRBD2 as D (5 bases). The V gene lost 0 bases and the J gene lost 7 bases, with 15 bases spanning the gap. The CDR3 runs to 16 residues. Germline assignment: CDR1 SGHVS and CDR2 FNYEAQ. The CDR3 sequence is CASSLAMTTTGGELFF. CDR3 coding DNA: TGTGCCAGCAGCTTAGCGATGACTACCACTGGCGGGGAGCTGTTTTTT. The full variable domain, rest sourced from reference TRBV7-6 and TRBJ2-2, is GAGVSQSPRYKVTKRGQDVALRCDPISGHVSLYWYRQALGQGPEFLTYFNYEAQQDKSGLPNDRFSAERPEGSISTLTIQRTEQRDSAMYRCASSLAMTTTGGELFFGEGSRLTVL.

V usage is TRBV19 and J usage is TRBJ1-1, with 7 bases matching TRBD1. J lost 0 bases, V lost 6 bases, and 4 bases had no gene match. The CDR3 covers 14 residues. Germline CDR1 LNHDA, CDR2 SQIVND (reference sequence). DNA of the CDR3: TGTGCCAGTAGGGACAGGACTTTGAACACTGAAGCTTTCTTT. It codes for CASRDRTLNTEAFF.

V is TRBV27 and J is TRBJ2-7, with 11 bases that match TRBD1. The V and J ends lost 7 bases and 3 bases, in that order; junction bases with no gene match: 11. This CDR3 is 16 amino acids long. From germline, CDR1 is MNHEY and CDR2 SMNVEV (reference sequence). CDR3 bases: TGTGCCAGCACCCTCGGACAGGGGGCCGAACTCTACGAGCAGTACGTC. It yields the protein CASTLGQGAELYEQYV.

This rearrangement joins TRBV19 to TRBJ2-5, with D unresolved. With 5 bases removed from V and 4 bases from J, the gap between germline ends came to 11 bases. Looked up from germline, CDR1 is LNHDA and CDR2 is SQIVND (reference sequence). This CDR3 is 13 amino acids long. CDR3 residues: CASSSNYRETQYF. CDR3 nucleotide sequence: TGTGCCAGTAGTTCGAATTACAGAGAGACCCAGTACTTC.

The V gene is TRBV5-1, the J gene TRBJ2-1, with 7 bases lining up with TRBD1. This CDR3 has 15 residues. The germline CDR1 and CDR2 sequences are SGHRS and YFSETQ. The V segment lost 4 bases and the J segment 3 bases; nucleotides outside the gene matches: 7. The CDR3 region has the DNA TGCGCCAGCAGCCCTGGGGACAGCCTCTACAATGAGCAGTTCTTC. Its protein is CASSPGDSLYNEQFF. The whole variable domain, filled in from reference TRBV5-1 and TRBJ2-1, reads KAGVTQTPRYLIKTRGQQVTLSCSPISGHRSVSWYQQTPGQGLQFLFEYFSETQRNKGNFPGRFSGRQFSNSRSEMNVSTLELGDSALYLCASSPGDSLYNEQFFGPGTRLTVL.

The V gene is TRBV14, the J gene TRBJ1-1; D is uncertain. CDR3 length: 13 amino acids. Germline-derived CDR1 and CDR2 are SGHDN and FVKESK. The V end lost 4 bases, the J end lost 0 bases, and 6 bases lay between the germline ends. The CDR3 coding sequence is TGTGCCAGCAGCCCCCACATGAACACTGAAGCTTTCTTT. It is translated as CASSPHMNTEAFF.